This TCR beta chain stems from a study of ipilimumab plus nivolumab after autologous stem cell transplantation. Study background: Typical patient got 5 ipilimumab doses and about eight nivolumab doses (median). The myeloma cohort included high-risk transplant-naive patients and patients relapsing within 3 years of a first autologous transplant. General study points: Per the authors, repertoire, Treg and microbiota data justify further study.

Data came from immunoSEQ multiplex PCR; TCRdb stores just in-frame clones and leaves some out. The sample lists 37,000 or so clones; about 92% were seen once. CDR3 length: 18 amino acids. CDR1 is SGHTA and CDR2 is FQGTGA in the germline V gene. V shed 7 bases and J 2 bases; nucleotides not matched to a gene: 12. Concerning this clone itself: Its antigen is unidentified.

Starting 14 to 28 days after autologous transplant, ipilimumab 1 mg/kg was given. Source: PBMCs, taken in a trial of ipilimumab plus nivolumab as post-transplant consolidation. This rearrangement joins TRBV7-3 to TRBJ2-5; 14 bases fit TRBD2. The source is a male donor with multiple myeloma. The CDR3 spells CASTSGTSGSNLQETQYF. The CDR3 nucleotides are TGTGCCAGCACCTCCGGGACTAGCGGGAGCAACCTTCAAGAGACCCAGTACTTC.